These T cell receptor beta chains were read from a single sample in a study of T-cell reconstitution after alpha-beta-depleted transplantation in children. TCRdb re-called the PCR reads through MiXCR, storing one row per CDR3 protein. This sample has some 300,000 distinct CDR3 sequences, with approximately 7.3% found just once. Material: peripheral blood, obtained 360 days after TCRalphabeta/CD19-depleted stem cell transplant. The receptors stem from a female patient between 2 and 10 years old who had a stem cell transplant for Fanconi anemia, so the T cells may come from the graft donor. Both conserved end residues are part of each CDR3. D genes are given only for firm matches. The size of a clone is reported for some rows only, either as once, few or many, or as a class for expanded clones.

D: TRBD1; size: few; V: TRBV9; J: TRBJ1-2; CDR3: CASSGTGAPLYGYTF; DNA: TGTGCCAGCAGCGGGACAGGGGCCCCTCTCTATGGCTACACCTTC
D: .; size: many; V: TRBV20-1; J: TRBJ2-7; CDR3: CSARGGLYEQYF; DNA: TGCAGTGCTAGGGGGGGATTGTACGAGCAGTACTTC
D: .; size: few; V: TRBV2; J: TRBJ2-7; CDR3: CASRAGGSYEQYF; DNA: TGTGCCAGCAGGGCAGGGGGGTCCTACGAGCAGTACTTC
D: .; size: many; V: TRBV9; J: TRBJ1-1; CDR3: CASSVAPGPNTEAFF; DNA: TGTGCCAGCAGCGTAGCTCCGGGGCCGAACACTGAAGCTTTCTTT
D: TRBD2; size: many; V: TRBV10-3; J: TRBJ2-3; CDR3: CAISESPAGGTDTQYF; DNA: TGTGCCATCAGTGAGTCGCCAGCGGGGGGCACAGATACGCAGTATTTT
D: TRBD2; size: few; V: TRBV6-2/TRBV6-3; J: TRBJ2-5; CDR3: CASSYYPGGSGPIQETQYF; DNA: TGTGCCAGCAGTTACTATCCGGGAGGATCGGGACCCATCCAAGAGACCCAGTACTTC
D: .; size: many; V: TRBV6-5; J: TRBJ2-1; CDR3: CASSSTTGEQFF; DNA: TGTGCCAGCAGTAGTACGACCGGGGAGCAGTTCTTC
D: .; size: .; V: TRBV5-6; J: TRBJ1-5; CDR3: CASSLSGLGKHQPQHF; DNA: TGTGCCAGCAGCTTGTCGGGGTTGGGCAAGCATCAGCCCCAGCATTTT
D: .; size: many; V: TRBV7-2; J: TRBJ2-1; CDR3: CASSSQGGSSYNEQFF; DNA: TGTGCCAGCAGCTCGCAGGGGGGCAGCTCCTACAATGAGCAGTTCTTC
D: .; size: .; V: TRBV27; J: TRBJ2-2; CDR3: CASSLMRGRGELFF; DNA: TGTGCCAGCAGTTTAATGAGGGGCAGGGGGGAGCTGTTTTTT
D: .; size: many; V: TRBV9; J: TRBJ2-2; CDR3: CASSADTGELFF; DNA: TGTGCCAGCAGCGCCGATACCGGGGAGCTGTTTTTT
D: .; size: .; V: TRBV15; J: TRBJ2-2; CDR3: CATMQGPNTGELFF; DNA: TGTGCCACCATGCAGGGGCCTAACACCGGGGAGCTGTTTTTT
D: .; size: many; V: TRBV4-1; J: TRBJ1-5; CDR3: CASSQGYSNQPQHF; DNA: TGCGCCAGCAGCCAAGGGTATAGCAATCAGCCCCAGCATTTT
D: .; size: .; V: TRBV5-5; J: TRBJ2-2; CDR3: CASRLVGNTGELFF; DNA: TGTGCCAGCAGGTTGGTCGGGAACACCGGGGAGCTGTTTTTT
D: .; size: many; V: TRBV29-1; J: TRBJ2-3; CDR3: CSTRVFGSTDTQYF; DNA: TGCAGCACGAGGGTCTTTGGGAGCACAGATACGCAGTATTTT
D: .; size: few; V: TRBV7-8; J: TRBJ2-3; CDR3: CASSLNGGVWSDTDTQYF; DNA: TGTGCCAGCAGCTTAAACGGGGGCGTTTGGAGTGACACAGATACGCAGTATTTT
D: TRBD1; size: .; V: TRBV6-1; J: TRBJ2-1; CDR3: CASTNPAGTGGNEQFF; DNA: TGTGCCAGCACCAATCCGGCGGGGACAGGGGGCAATGAGCAGTTCTTC
D: .; size: few; V: TRBV6-2/TRBV6-3; J: TRBJ2-7; CDR3: CASSLASSTEQYF; DNA: TGTGCCAGCAGCCTTGCCTCGTCCACCGAGCAGTACTTC
D: .; size: .; V: TRBV28; J: TRBJ1-1; CDR3: CASSWAKSTEAFF; DNA: TGTGCCAGCAGTTGGGCCAAGAGCACTGAAGCTTTCTTT
D: .; size: .; V: TRBV15; J: TRBJ1-5; CDR3: CATSSARTPYPDYSNQPQHF; DNA: TGTGCCACCAGCAGTGCAAGGACACCCTACCCAGACTATAGCAATCAGCCCCAGCATTTT
D: .; size: few; V: TRBV20-1; J: TRBJ2-2; CDR3: CSARDNRNGELFF; DNA: TGCAGTGCTAGAGATAATCGCAACGGGGAGCTGTTTTTT
D: TRBD2; size: .; V: TRBV20-1; J: TRBJ2-1; CDR3: CSARNKLRLAGATGEQFF; DNA: TGCAGTGCTAGAAACAAACTTCGACTAGCGGGGGCGACAGGAGAGCAGTTCTTC
D: TRBD1; size: many; V: TRBV5-1; J: TRBJ1-1; CDR3: CASSPWTGLTEAFF; DNA: TGCGCCAGCAGCCCATGGACAGGGCTAACTGAAGCTTTCTTT
D: .; size: many; V: TRBV6-2/TRBV6-3; J: TRBJ1-2; CDR3: CASSWRGSGYTF; DNA: TGTGCCAGCAGTTGGAGGGGGAGTGGCTACACCTTC
D: TRBD2; size: .; V: TRBV5-1; J: TRBJ2-3; CDR3: CASSFTSGSTDTQYF; DNA: TGCGCCAGCAGCTTTACTAGCGGGAGCACAGATACGCAGTATTTT